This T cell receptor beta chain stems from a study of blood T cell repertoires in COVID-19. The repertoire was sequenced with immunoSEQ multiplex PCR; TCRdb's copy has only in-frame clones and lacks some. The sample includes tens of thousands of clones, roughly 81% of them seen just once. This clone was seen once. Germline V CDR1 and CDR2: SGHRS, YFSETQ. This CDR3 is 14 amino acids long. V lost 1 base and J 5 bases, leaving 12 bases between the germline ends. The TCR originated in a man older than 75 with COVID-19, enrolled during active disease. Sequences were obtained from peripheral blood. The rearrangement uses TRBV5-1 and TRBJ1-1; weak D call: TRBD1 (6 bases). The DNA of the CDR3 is TGCGCCAGCAGCTTGTCACAGGGTTGGACTGAAGCTTTCTTT. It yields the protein CASSLSQGWTEAFF.